This T cell receptor beta chain appears in the sequencing data of a study of T-cell reconstitution after alpha-beta-depleted transplantation in children. This clonotype was detected only a few times. What it binds is unknown. V dropped 1 base and J dropped 2; count of bases not matched to a gene: 4. This CDR3 comprises 15 residues. Germline-derived CDR1 and CDR2 are DFQATT and SNEGSKA (reference sequence). Unique molecular identifiers were incorporated when the TCRbeta library was constructed. TCRdb re-derived calls from the PCR reads in MiXCR, one entry per CDR3 protein. The table lists 700,000 to 950,000 distinct CDR3 sequences, 16% of them singletons. The study's findings and limits: Reportedly, roughly two months post-transplant, alpha-beta T cells arose from several hundred expanded graft clones.

The gene calls are TRBV20-1 and TRBJ2-4; TRBD2 aligns across 8 bases. This sample comprised PBMCs, mostly from graft donor cells, obtained 360 days after TCRalphabeta/CD19-depleted stem cell transplant. The receptor was derived from a male patient aged 10 to 17 who had a stem cell transplant for acute lymphoblastic leukemia, so the T cells may come from the graft donor. DNA for the CDR3: TGCAGTGCTAGAGTCGGGAGGGATCCCAAAAACATTCAGTACTTC. Translated, it gives CSARVGRDPKNIQYF.